This T cell receptor beta chain emerged from a study of blood T cell repertoires in COVID-19. Per the original data handling: Amplification from reference gene primers served as the basis for estimated nucleated cell counts. Here immunoSEQ multiplex PCR was the method, and the copy in TCRdb shows in-frame clones only, minus some. V and J calls and clone size are as listed in that table; D and trimming were resolved from the DNA. This table holds 100,000 or so clones, about four fifths found once. The CDR3 runs 16 residues. Trimming took 5 bases from V and 3 from J, leaving 16 bases between them. The germline V gene encodes CDR1 MNHEY and CDR2 SMNVEV (reference sequence).

The chain carries TRBV27 and TRBJ2-2; D gene uncertain. The sequenced material came from peripheral blood. The clonotype was recovered from an elderly woman with acute or convalescent COVID-19. The CDR3 region is CASSTQTDKYTGELFF. The DNA of the CDR3 is TGTGCCAGCAGTACTCAAACCGACAAGTACACCGGGGAGCTGTTTTTT.